Each of the 30 T cell receptor beta chains below was sequenced from the same sample in a study of cytomegalovirus exposure and HLA in healthy donors. TCRdb keeps only in-frame clones here, not all; method: immunoSEQ multiplex PCR. The table has around 98,000 clones, roughly 89% seen once. The source material was PBMCs. The receptors were gathered from a woman aged 25 to 45 in good health and CMV-seronegative.

The gene calls are TRBV9 and TRBJ2-5; 9 nucleotides agree with TRBD1. Looked up from germline, CDR1 is SGDLS and CDR2 is YYNGEE. The CDR3 sequence is 13 residues long. V lost 6 bases and J lost 5; bases outside the gene matches: 5. The CDR3 bases are TGTGCCAGCAACACCGGACAGGGGGAGACCCAGTACTTC. It encodes CASNTGQGETQYF. Full variable domain (outside the CDR3, taken from reference TRBV9 and TRBJ2-5): DSGVTQTPKHLITATGQRVTLRCSPRSGDLSVYWYQQSLDQGLQFLIQYYNGEERAKGNILERFSAQQFPDLHSELNLSSLELGDSALYFCASNTGQGETQYFGPGTRLLVL.

The J gene is TRBJ1-6, the V gene TRBV5-1, with 12 bases aligning to TRBD1. Germline assignment: CDR1 SGHRS and CDR2 YFSETQ. J lost 9 bases, V lost 4 bases, and 14 bases had no gene match. The CDR3 spans 18 residues. The CDR3 DNA is TGCGCCAGCAGCCCGTCGGAGGGACAGGGGGCCTGGCGTTCACCCCTCCACTTT. Protein: CASSPSEGQGAWRSPLHF.

The chain carries TRBV27 and TRBJ2-7; 10 bases are a match to TRBD2. Germline CDR1 is MNHEY and CDR2 is SMNVEV (reference sequence). V lost 6 bases, J lost 0 bases, and 17 bases stayed unmatched. This CDR3 has 19 amino acids. CDR3 sequence: CASRDSGVLAGASSYEQYF. The CDR3 DNA reads as TGTGCCAGCAGGGACTCTGGGGTGCTAGCGGGGGCCAGCTCCTACGAGCAGTACTTC.

The gene calls are TRBV25-1 and TRBJ2-7; TRBD1 matches 12 bases. CDR1 and CDR2 (germline): MGHDK, SYGVNS. The CDR3 is 16 amino acids. V shed 1 base, J shed 7 bases, and the junction held 8 bases outside the gene matches. CDR3 sequence (DNA): TGTGCCAGCAGTGAATCCCTGGGACAGGGGGCAAAAGAGCAGTACTTC. Amino acid sequence: CASSESLGQGAKEQYF.

This chain links TRBV7-9 with TRBJ2-1; TRBD2 matches at 12 bases. This CDR3 is built from 19 residues. Germline trimming cut 1 base from V and 4 bases from J; bases unmatched to any gene: 11. The germline CDR1 and CDR2 sequences are SEHNR and FQNEAQ (reference sequence). The CDR3 sequence is CASSLGPSGGANYYNEQFF. DNA of the CDR3: TGTGCCAGCAGCTTAGGCCCTAGCGGGGGGGCCAATTATTACAATGAGCAGTTCTTC.

The V call is TRBV7-9, the J call TRBJ2-7, with TRBD2 as a possible D gene (6 bases). Looked up from germline, CDR1 is SEHNR and CDR2 is FQNEAQ (reference sequence). V was trimmed by 5 bases and J by 5 bases, leaving 16 bases between them. CDR3 length: 14 residues. The CDR3 sequence is CASSTDRDFHEQYF. The CDR3 nucleotides read TGTGCCAGCAGCACAGACCGGGACTTTCACGAGCAGTACTTC.

The genes are TRBV7-2 and TRBJ2-3; 7 bases fit TRBD1. This CDR3 contains 15 residues. V dropped 1 base and J dropped 0; count of bases not matched to a gene: 1. Per the germline V gene, CDR1 is SGHTA and CDR2 is FQGNSA. The CDR3 DNA follows: TGTGCCAGCAGCTTAGAGGGGGCTAGCACAGATACGCAGTATTTT. It specifies CASSLEGASTDTQYF.

This clone showed up just once. The rearrangement uses TRBV29-1 and TRBJ2-3; unclear D gene. Trimming removed 4 bases at V and 0 bases at J, with 14 bases between. This CDR3 spans 15 amino acids. Germline assignment: CDR1 SQVTM and CDR2 ANQGSEA. CDR3 sequence: CSVGGAVGSTDTQYF. The DNA of the CDR3 is TGCAGCGTTGGAGGCGCGGTTGGAAGCACAGATACGCAGTATTTT.

The chain links TRBV7-9 to TRBJ2-2; 8 nucleotides align to TRBD2. This CDR3 is 15 amino acids long. V was pared by 4 bases and J by 5 bases, with 6 bases of the junction left unmatched. In germline, CDR1 is SEHNR, CDR2 FQNEAQ (reference sequence). The CDR3 loop is CASSSPGGRTGELFF. CDR3 nucleotides: TGTGCCAGCAGCTCCCCGGGGGGGCGGACCGGGGAGCTGTTTTTT.

The gene calls are TRBV28 and TRBJ1-1; 7 bases are shared with TRBD1. V was clipped by 7 bases and J by 7 bases; unmatched bases: 9. The CDR3 loop spans 13 amino acids. Germline assignment: CDR1 MDHEN and CDR2 SYDVKM. CDR3 bases: TGTGCCAGCATTGACAGGGCGCGCTTTGAAGCTTTCTTT. It encodes CASIDRARFEAFF.

The V and J genes are TRBV19 and TRBJ2-7; TRBD1 matches at 8 bases. J gave up 4 bases and V 4 bases, and 6 bases lay outside the gene matches. The V gene's germline CDR1 is LNHDA and CDR2 SQIVND (reference sequence). The CDR3 spans 14 residues. The CDR3: CASSKQGQAYEQYF. For the CDR3, the DNA is TGTGCCAGTAGTAAGCAGGGACAGGCATACGAGCAGTACTTC.

The genes are TRBV28 and TRBJ2-7; D is possibly TRBD1 (7 bases). CDR1 MDHEN and CDR2 SYDVKM come from the germline V gene. The ends were cut back, 4 bases at V and 6 bases at J, with 16 bases in the middle. This CDR3 spans 14 amino acids. The CDR3 loop is CASSYVHRGGEQYF. The CDR3, as DNA: TGTGCCAGCAGTTATGTCCACAGGGGAGGCGAGCAGTACTTC.

This chain links TRBV4-1 with TRBJ2-7; D is ambiguous. Trimming took 3 bases from V and 4 from J, leaving 19 bases between them. Germline CDR1 MGHRA, CDR2 YSYEKL. The CDR3 runs 16 residues. In nucleotides, the CDR3 is TGCGCCAGCAGCCACCACCCAGCAGGCCCTAAGTACGAGCAGTACTTC. Protein: CASSHHPAGPKYEQYF.

The chain links TRBV2 to TRBJ2-3, with 9 bases aligning to TRBD2. Germline V gives CDR1 SNHLY, CDR2 FYNNEI. Trimming at V came to 6 bases and at J to 5 bases, leaving 9 bases not matched to a gene. There are 15 residues in the CDR3. This CDR3 reads CASRDSSAGGDTQYF. CDR3 DNA: TGTGCCAGCAGGGACAGCTCAGCGGGAGGAGATACGCAGTATTTT.

This sequence joins TRBV27 and TRBJ2-6; D possibly corresponds to TRBD2 (5 bases). This CDR3 is 15 amino acids long. V was shortened by 4 bases and J by 0 bases, with 7 bases between the two germline ends. The V gene's germline CDR1 is MNHEY and CDR2 SMNVEV (reference sequence). The CDR3 loop is CASSSRDSGANVLTF. CDR3 coding DNA: TGTGCCAGCAGTTCTCGGGACTCTGGGGCCAACGTCCTGACTTTC.

The rearrangement uses TRBV6-5 and TRBJ2-3; 7 bases align to TRBD2. The V gene's germline CDR1 is MNHEY and CDR2 SVGAGI. The CDR3 has 15 residues. V shed 6 bases and J 2 bases; nucleotides not matched to a gene: 8. The CDR3 loop reads CASRPWDYLTDTQYF. The CDR3, as DNA: TGTGCCAGCAGACCTTGGGACTACCTCACAGATACGCAGTATTTT.

This chain connects TRBV7-3 to TRBJ2-1, with 11 bases that match TRBD1. The CDR3 is made up of 15 amino acids. Losses at the gene ends were 5 bases for V and 5 bases for J; bases not matched to a gene: 5. Germline lookup yields CDR1 SGHTA and CDR2 FQGTGA. The CDR3 protein is CASSIRDRGNNEQFF. DNA for the CDR3: TGTGCCAGCAGCATCCGGGACAGGGGGAACAATGAGCAGTTCTTC.

This clone was seen once. J is TRBJ2-7 and V is TRBV7-3; D not resolved. The CDR3 totals 13 residues. V lost 3 bases to trimming and J lost 2 bases, with 8 bases between them. CDR1 and CDR2 (germline): SGHTA, FQGTGA. CDR3 region: CASSLAAPYEQYF. The CDR3 DNA reads TGTGCCAGCAGCTTGGCTGCCCCCTACGAGCAGTACTTC.

This clone was counted once. The J gene is TRBJ2-7, the V gene TRBV7-2, with D maybe TRBD1 (5 bases). The length of the CDR3 is 13 residues. The germline V gene has CDR1 SGHTA and CDR2 FQGNSA. Trimming left V 4 bases short and J 3 bases short, with 10 bases between. CDR3 bases: TGTGCCAGCAGCTGGAAAGGGGTCTACGAGCAGTACTTC. It specifies CASSWKGVYEQYF. Filled out from reference TRBV7-2 and TRBJ2-7, the complete variable domain reads GAGVSQSPSNKVTEKGKDVELRCDPISGHTALYWYRQSLGQGLEFLIYFQGNSAPDKSGLPSDRFSAERTGGSVSTLTIQRTQQEDSAVYLCASSWKGVYEQYFGPGTRLTVT.

The chain carries TRBV19 and TRBJ1-2, with 7 bases identical to TRBD1. Trimming removed 5 bases from V and 3 bases from J; junction bases left unmatched: 6. Germline assignment: CDR1 LNHDA and CDR2 SQIVND (reference sequence). The CDR3 totals 14 residues. CDR3 protein: CASSDRVEYYGYTF. The CDR3 nucleotides are TGTGCCAGTAGTGACAGGGTAGAGTACTATGGCTACACCTTC.

This clone was picked up one time. The chain recombines TRBV18 with TRBJ2-7; D is undetermined. CDR1 is KGHSH and CDR2 is LQKENI in the germline V gene. This CDR3 has 14 residues. Trimming shortened V by 6 bases and J by 5 bases, and 17 bases separated the two germline ends. Here the CDR3 reads CASSPVLAGHEQYF. For the CDR3, the DNA is TGTGCCAGCTCGCCAGTGCTGGCTGGCCACGAGCAGTACTTC. The whole variable domain, remainder taken from reference TRBV18 and TRBJ2-7, is NAGVMQNPRHLVRRRGQEARLRCSPMKGHSHVYWYRQLPEEGLKFMVYLQKENIIDESGMPKERFSAEFPKEGPSILRIQQVVRGDSAAYFCASSPVLAGHEQYFGPGTRLTVT.

As concerns this clone: Other DNA sequences within the sample encode an identical CDR3. This chain uses TRBV2 with TRBJ1-1; D perhaps matches TRBD1 (6 bases). The V and J ends lost 6 bases and 2 bases respectively, with 10 bases between them. CDR1 is SNHLY and CDR2 is FYNNEI in the germline V gene. The CDR3 is 13 amino acids. The CDR3 nucleotides are TGTGCCAGCAGGGAACAGGGTAACACTGAAGCTTTCTTT. Translating it yields CASREQGNTEAFF. Together with reference TRBV2 and TRBJ1-1, the CDR3 gives the full variable domain: EPEVTQTPSHQVTQMGQEVILRCVPISNHLYFYWYRQILGQKVEFLVSFYNNEISEKSEIFDDQFSVERPDGSNFTLKIRSTKLEDSAMYFCASREQGNTEAFFGQGTRLTVV.

The V and J genes are TRBV2 and TRBJ1-4; D ambiguous. The CDR3 is 15 amino acids. The ends were cut back, 7 bases at V and 7 bases at J, with 19 bases in the middle. CDR1 and CDR2 (germline): SNHLY, FYNNEI. The CDR3 DNA sequence: TGTGCCAGCACCCTTTCGGGTCCCCGGGGTGAAAAACTGTTTTTT. This gives the protein CASTLSGPRGEKLFF.

The chain recombines TRBV28 with TRBJ2-7; 8 positions agree with TRBD1. CDR3 length: 15 residues. V lost 7 bases and J lost 1; bases outside the gene matches: 9. The germline V gene has CDR1 MDHEN and CDR2 SYDVKM. The CDR3, as DNA: TGTGCCAGCACCAAGACAGGGGTTGGTTCCTACGAGCAGTACTTC. Amino acid sequence: CASTKTGVGSYEQYF.

Here the CDR3 reads CASSAIKRNHNEQFF. As DNA, the CDR3 is TGCGCCAGCAGCGCGATTAAGCGGAATCACAATGAGCAGTTCTTC. The rearrangement joins TRBV5-1 to TRBJ2-1, with D maybe TRBD2 (5 bases). V shed 4 bases and J shed 5 bases, with 16 bases lying between them. Germline lookup yields CDR1 SGHRS and CDR2 YFSETQ. This CDR3 is 15 amino acids long. Full variable domain (remainder filled in from reference TRBV5-1 and TRBJ2-1): KAGVTQTPRYLIKTRGQQVTLSCSPISGHRSVSWYQQTPGQGLQFLFEYFSETQRNKGNFPGRFSGRQFSNSRSEMNVSTLELGDSALYLCASSAIKRNHNEQFFGPGTRLTVL.

CDR3 amino acids: CASSYGAVQETQYF. The DNA for the CDR3 is TGTGCCAGCAGTTACGGGGCGGTCCAAGAGACCCAGTACTTC. The rearrangement uses TRBV6-5 and TRBJ2-5; TRBD1 is a possible D gene (5 bases). The V gene lost 2 bases and the J gene lost 1 base, with 8 bases spanning the gap. The V gene's germline CDR1 is MNHEY and CDR2 SVGAGI. The CDR3 runs to 14 residues.

This clone has a single count. V usage is TRBV4-1 and J usage is TRBJ2-1; possible D gene TRBD1, 5 bases. The V end was cut by 5 bases, the J end by 7 bases, with 15 bases between. CDR1 and CDR2 from the germline V gene are MGHRA and YSYEKL. CDR3 size: 14 residues. CDR3 DNA sequence: TGCGCCAGCAGCAAACAGCCCAGGGCGAATGAGCAGTTCTTC. This sequence encodes CASSKQPRANEQFF.

The rearrangement uses TRBV9 and TRBJ2-2; 8 positions agree with TRBD2. The CDR3 has 17 amino acids. Trimming removed 4 bases from V and 5 bases from J; junction bases left unmatched: 13. Germline assignment: CDR1 SGDLS and CDR2 YYNGEE. The CDR3 coding sequence is TGTGCCAGCAGCCCACGTCTGGTAGCGGGACCAACCGGGGAGCTGTTTTTT. Its protein is CASSPRLVAGPTGELFF. The full variable domain, its missing parts supplied by reference TRBV9 and TRBJ2-2, is DSGVTQTPKHLITATGQRVTLRCSPRSGDLSVYWYQQSLDQGLQFLIQYYNGEERAKGNILERFSAQQFPDLHSELNLSSLELGDSALYFCASSPRLVAGPTGELFFGEGSRLTVL.

V usage is TRBV9 and J usage is TRBJ1-2; D may be TRBD1 (5 bases). Germline V CDR1 and CDR2: SGDLS, YYNGEE. The CDR3 spans 16 residues. Trimming left V 0 bases short and J 6 bases short, with 18 bases between. The DNA of the CDR3 is TGTGCCAGCAGCGTAGCCCTTCGTGGGGGGAGTGATGGCTACACCTTC. Translated, it gives CASSVALRGGSDGYTF.

The chain recombines TRBV18 with TRBJ2-4, with D perhaps TRBD1 (5 bases). Trimming pared 6 bases from V and 7 bases from J, leaving 16 bases between. The CDR3 runs to 14 residues. The germline V gene encodes CDR1 KGHSH and CDR2 LQKENI. CDR3 in amino acids: CASSQPQKGNIQYF. The CDR3 region has the DNA TGTGCCAGCTCCCAACCACAAAAGGGGAACATTCAGTACTTC.